The next 30 T cell receptor beta chains were all read from a single sample in a study of molecular identifiers for immune sequencing clone quantification. TCRdb reprocessed the PCR reads with MiXCR, giving one entry per CDR3 protein. Seen here are around 100,000 distinct CDR3 sequences, roughly a third observed once, and the top ten hold around 4.2%. The source material was naive CD8+ T cells from blood, with Jurkat cell RNA spiked in. Subset meaning: FACS-sorted CD8+CD4-CCR7+CD45RA+ naive T cells. These receptors came from a human donor in good health. Some libraries in this study had Jurkat cell RNA spiked in.

This clonotype was observed a handful of times. The CDR3 bases are TGTGCCAGCAGCTTAGCGGGAAGTCTTGAGCAGTTCTTC. Residues: CASSLAGSLEQFF. V is TRBV11-2 and J is TRBJ2-1; TRBD2 is a possible D gene (5 bases). Germline V gene sequence: CDR1 SGHAT, CDR2 FQNNGV. Trimming removed 1 base at V and 9 bases at J, with 10 bases between. The CDR3 is made up of 13 amino acids.

This clonotype was seen once. This sequence may be a read error, since a much larger clone differs from it by one base. Given the absence of the conserved phenylalanine or tryptophan at the CDR3 end, a read error is likely. The rearrangement joins TRBV7-9 to TRBJ2-4, with no clear D. V was clipped by 1 base and J by 0 bases, with 7 bases between them. The germline CDR1 and CDR2 sequences are SEHNR and FQNEAQ (reference sequence). CDR3 length: 15 amino acids. CDR3 DNA: TGTGCCAGCAGCTTAGACGGCTTAGCCAAAAACATTCAGTACTAC. Translating it yields CASSLDGLAKNIQYY.

This clonotype showed up just a few times. The chain uses TRBV6-5 and TRBJ2-2; 7 bases agree with TRBD1. The CDR3 has 14 amino acids. J was trimmed by 7 bases and V by 3 bases; bases with no gene match: 5. Per germline, CDR1 MNHEY and CDR2 SVGAGI. Written as DNA, the CDR3 is TGTGCCAGCAGTTATGACAGGGCGCACGGGGAGCTGTTTTTT. It yields the protein CASSYDRAHGELFF.

Concerning this clonotype: A much larger clone sits a single nucleotide away, making a read error possible. The chain uses TRBV7-6 and TRBJ1-5; possibly TRBD1 for D (5 bases). This CDR3 comprises 15 residues. The V gene's germline CDR1 is SGHVS and CDR2 FNYEAQ. The V gene lost 2 bases and the J gene lost 9 bases, with 17 bases spanning the gap. The CDR3 DNA is TGTGCCAGCAGCTTAATAGCAGGTGGGGGTAGGCCCCAGCATTTT. Residues: CASSLIAGGGRPQHF.

This chain joins TRBV28 and TRBJ1-1; D gene unclear. CDR1 and CDR2 from the germline V gene are MDHEN and SYDVKM. The germline V and J ends were trimmed by 6 bases and 7 bases, with 9 bases remaining between them. CDR3 size: 11 residues. CDR3: CASRREIEAFF. CDR3 DNA: TGTGCCAGCAGGAGGGAAATTGAAGCTTTCTTT.

This clonotype was counted ten times or more. The chain is built from TRBV29-1 and TRBJ2-3; TRBD2 is a possible D gene (5 bases). Trimming removed 6 bases from V and 3 bases from J, with 7 bases in between. From germline, CDR1 is SQVTM and CDR2 ANQGSEA. This CDR3 is built from 11 residues. CDR3 sequence: CSVWRTDTQYF. The DNA for the CDR3 is TGCAGCGTATGGAGGACAGATACGCAGTATTTT.

V and J are TRBV27 and TRBJ2-7; 10 nucleotides line up with TRBD2. The CDR3 has 13 amino acids. V gave up 7 bases and J gave up 3 bases; unmatched junction bases: 3. Germline V gives CDR1 MNHEY, CDR2 SMNVEV (reference sequence). Here the CDR3 DNA reads TGTGCCAGCAAAATAGCGGGAGGCTACGAGCAGTACTTC. Translation: CASKIAGGYEQYF.

This rearrangement joins TRBV12-3 or TRBV12-4 to TRBJ2-4, with D perhaps matching TRBD2 (5 bases). CDR3 length equals 13 residues. Trimming took 6 bases from V and 7 from J, leaving 13 bases between them. CDR3 protein: CASSGVSSNIQYF. For the CDR3, the DNA is TGTGCCAGCAGCGGGGTTTCGTCGAACATTCAGTACTTC.

This clonotype was counted a few times. The J gene is TRBJ2-7, the V gene TRBV28; D may be TRBD2 (5 bases). Germline CDR1 is MDHEN and CDR2 is SYDVKM. The CDR3 totals 14 residues. V lost 10 bases to trimming and J lost 7 bases, with 23 bases between them. This CDR3 is CATLHKVTTGEQYF. In DNA form, the CDR3 reads TGTGCCACCCTGCATAAGGTCACCACGGGGGAGCAGTACTTC. Variable domain in full (rest from reference TRBV28 and TRBJ2-7): DVKVTQSSRYLVKRTGEKVFLECVQDMDHENMFWYRQDPGLGLRLIYFSYDVKMKEKGDIPEGYSVSREKKERFSLILESASTNQTSMYLCATLHKVTTGEQYFGPGTRLTVT.

This clonotype has more than one count but fewer than ten. This chain uses TRBV7-9 with TRBJ2-1; TRBD2 matches 10 bases. The germline V gene encodes CDR1 SEHNR and CDR2 FQNEAQ (reference sequence). The CDR3 sequence is 16 residues long. V trimming: 5 bases; J trimming: 6 bases; junction bases outside the gene matches: 10. As DNA, the CDR3 is TGTGCCAGCAGCGATCACCTAGCGGGAGACCCCAATGAGCAGTTCTTC. Protein: CASSDHLAGDPNEQFF. The variable domain in full, with the rest retrieved from reference TRBV7-9 and TRBJ2-1, is DTGVSQNPRHKITKRGQNVTFRCDPISEHNRLYWYRQTLGQGPEFLTYFQNEAQLEKSRLLSDRFSAERPKGSFSTLEIQRTEQGDSAMYLCASSDHLAGDPNEQFFGPGTRLTVL.

This clonotype came up once. One end of the junction does not line up with germline, which may come from a read error. The chain uses TRBV19 and TRBJ2-1; the match to TRBD2 covers 7 bases. Per germline, CDR1 LNHDA and CDR2 SQIVND (reference sequence). The CDR3 covers 16 residues. CDR3: CASSLDTGGSYNEQFF. DNA for the CDR3: TGTGCCAGTAGTTTAGATACGGGGGGATCCTACAATGAGCAGTTCTTC.

The chain combines TRBV28 with TRBJ2-6, with no clear D. CDR1 and CDR2 from the germline V gene are MDHEN and SYDVKM. The CDR3 spans 16 residues. The V end lost 3 bases, the J end lost 4 bases, and 13 bases lay between the germline ends. The CDR3 sequence is CASSLRLYSGANVLTF. The CDR3 DNA reads as TGTGCCAGCAGTTTGCGGCTATACTCCGGGGCCAACGTCCTGACTTTC. The full variable domain, its missing parts supplied by reference TRBV28 and TRBJ2-6, is DVKVTQSSRYLVKRTGEKVFLECVQDMDHENMFWYRQDPGLGLRLIYFSYDVKMKEKGDIPEGYSVSREKKERFSLILESASTNQTSMYLCASSLRLYSGANVLTFGAGSRLTVL.

V gene TRBV6-2 or TRBV6-3 combines with J gene TRBJ1-2; the D gene is possibly TRBD1 (5 bases). The V end lost 5 bases, the J end lost 0 bases, and 13 bases lay between the germline ends. Germline CDR1 MNHEY, CDR2 SVGEGT. The CDR3 has 15 amino acids. Here the CDR3 DNA reads TGTGCCAGCAGTGGGACGGAGACGACTAACTATGGCTACACCTTC. Its protein product is CASSGTETTNYGYTF.

This clonotype was detected a few times. This chain uses TRBV6-6 with TRBJ2-7; 7 bases match TRBD2. V was clipped by 6 bases and J by 7 bases; unmatched bases: 12. The CDR3 has 14 residues. The germline V gene has CDR1 MNHNY and CDR2 SVGAGI (reference sequence). CDR3 protein: CASRDVGLVYEQYF. DNA for the CDR3: TGTGCCAGCAGAGATGTTGGACTAGTATATGAGCAGTACTTC.

Points on this clonotype: A much larger clone lies one base from this, so it may be a read error. The chain carries TRBV12-3 or TRBV12-4 and TRBJ1-1; possible D gene TRBD1, 5 bases. The CDR3 runs to 12 residues. CDR3 nucleotide sequence: TGTGCCGGCAGTTTAGGGGCGACTGAAGCTTTCTTT. Its translation: CAGSLGATEAFF.

The chain uses TRBV24-1 and TRBJ1-2; 9 positions match TRBD1. Germline V gene lookup returns CDR1 KGHDR and CDR2 SFDVKD. The V segment lost 2 bases and the J segment 4 bases; nucleotides outside the gene matches: 4. The CDR3 runs to 15 residues. CDR3 sequence (DNA): TGTGCCACCAGTGATTACAGGGGGCTTAGCTATGGCTACACCTTC. It specifies CATSDYRGLSYGYTF.

In the case of this clonotype: A read error is possible here, since a much larger clone lies one base away. This chain uses TRBV7-9 with TRBJ2-5; D may match TRBD1 or TRBD2 (6 bases each). The CDR3 is 14 amino acids. The germline V gene has CDR1 SEHNR and CDR2 FQNEAQ (reference sequence). The CDR3 loop reads CASSIGGLQETLYF. DNA of the CDR3: TGTGCCAGCAGCATAGGGGGGTTACAAGAGACCCTGTACTTC.

This clonotype appeared a few times. The V and J genes are TRBV4-3 and TRBJ1-2; 7 nucleotides agree with TRBD1. The J segment lost 3 bases and the V segment lost 2 bases, leaving 3 bases of the junction unmatched. Germline values: CDR1 LGHNA, CDR2 YSLEER. This CDR3 has 14 residues. CDR3 residues: CASSQQTGYYGYTF. CDR3 bases: TGCGCCAGCAGCCAACAGACAGGGTACTATGGCTACACCTTC.

The sample holds many counts of this clonotype. The genes are TRBV10-3 and TRBJ2-7; D is possibly TRBD1 or TRBD2 (5 bases each). Germline CDR1 ENHRY, CDR2 SYGVKD. V was trimmed by 8 bases and J by 2 bases, leaving 10 bases between them. The CDR3 is 12 amino acids. CDR3 residues: CAIGAGPYEQYF. The CDR3 coding sequence is TGTGCCATCGGGGCGGGTCCCTACGAGCAGTACTTC.

The chain recombines TRBV20-1 with TRBJ1-5; 7 positions agree with TRBD1. Germline CDR1 DFQATT, CDR2 SNEGSKA (reference sequence). Germline trimming cut 0 bases from V and 4 bases from J; bases unmatched to any gene: 9. This CDR3 has 16 amino acids. CDR3 in DNA: TGCAGTGCTAGAGATTCCAGGGGGACGAGGAATCAGCCCCAGCATTTT. Its translation: CSARDSRGTRNQPQHF.

This clonotype has at least ten counts. This CDR3 is missing its conserved last phenylalanine or tryptophan, likely due to a read error. The DNA is left out, because the CDR3 cannot be placed on it with certainty; the CDR3 is given as TCRdb lists it. The J gene is TRBJ2-3, the V gene TRBV2; TRBD1 is taken as the D call from the table, unchecked against the DNA. The germline V gene has CDR1 SNHLY and CDR2 FYNNEI. The CDR3 adds up to 12 amino acids, both ends counted. The CDR3 sequence: CASSEGVFPYLS.

On this clonotype: A read error may explain this, as a much larger clone is one base away. The chain has TRBV5-1 and TRBJ1-5; D possibly corresponds to TRBD1 (5 bases). CDR1 is SGHRS and CDR2 is YFSETQ in the germline V gene. V dropped 4 bases and J dropped 2 bases, with 13 bases sitting between them. The length of the CDR3 is 15 residues. CDR3 bases: TGCGCCAGCAGCAGGGAGGGGTTGGGCAATCAGCCCCAGCATTTT. Translating it yields CASSREGLGNQPQHF.

The gene calls are TRBV14 and TRBJ2-1; no firm D call. There are 12 residues in the CDR3. V gave up 6 bases and J gave up 0 bases, with 3 bases separating them. Germline CDR1 SGHDN, CDR2 FVKESK. CDR3 nucleotide sequence: TGTGCCAGCAGTGTCTCCTACAATGAGCAGTTCTTC. As protein: CASSVSYNEQFF.

The chain recombines TRBV20-1 with TRBJ2-7; the match to TRBD2 covers 7 bases. V shed 3 bases, J shed 0 bases, and the junction held 11 bases outside the gene matches. Germline V gene lookup returns CDR1 DFQATT and CDR2 SNEGSKA (reference sequence). The CDR3 length is 16 residues. The CDR3 sequence: CSASPPGLRSSYEQYF. CDR3 nucleotide sequence: TGCAGTGCTAGCCCGCCGGGACTACGGAGCTCCTACGAGCAGTACTTC.

This chain joins TRBV20-1 and TRBJ2-7; TRBD1 might be the D (5 bases). Germline V lookup: CDR1 DFQATT, CDR2 SNEGSKA (reference sequence). This CDR3 spans 12 amino acids. The V gene lost 1 base and the J gene lost 2 bases, with 6 bases spanning the gap. CDR3 nucleotides: TGCAGTGCTAGAGGACAGCCCTACGAGCAGTACTTC. This sequence encodes CSARGQPYEQYF.

This clonotype was detected a few times. The V gene is TRBV4-2, the J gene TRBJ2-5; 10 nucleotides line up with TRBD2. Germline V CDR1 and CDR2: LGHNA, YNFKEQ. This CDR3 region has 17 residues. The V segment lost 4 bases and the J segment 4 bases; nucleotides outside the gene matches: 12. CDR3: CASSPSRASGSSETQYF. The CDR3, as DNA: TGTGCCAGCAGCCCAAGTAGGGCTAGCGGGAGTTCAGAGACCCAGTACTTC.

Turning to this clonotype: This sequence may be a read error, since a much larger clone differs from it by one base. This chain joins TRBV3-1 and TRBJ2-7; no clear D gene. The CDR3 sequence is 17 residues long. From germline, CDR1 is LGHDT and CDR2 YNNKEL (reference sequence). The V end lost 4 bases, the J end lost 2 bases, and 21 bases lay between the germline ends. CDR3 coding DNA: TGTGCCAGCAGCCCCCGTCCTGAACCCAAGGCCGCCTACGAGCAGTACTTC. Translated: CASSPRPEPKAAYEQYF.

The chain has TRBV28 and TRBJ1-1; D perhaps matches TRBD1 (6 bases). CDR1 is MDHEN and CDR2 is SYDVKM in the germline V gene. CDR3 length equals 15 residues. Between the trimmed V and J ends, which lost 3 bases and 3 bases, there was a span of 14 bases. As DNA, the CDR3 is TGTGCCAGCAGTTTTCGGGGGGCGCGGGACACTGAAGCTTTCTTT. This codes for CASSFRGARDTEAFF.

Worth noting for this clonotype: With a much larger clone just one base away, this may be a read error. The V and J genes are TRBV20-1 and TRBJ2-1; D is undetermined. CDR3 length: 8 residues. Per the germline V gene, CDR1 is DFQATT and CDR2 is SNEGSKA (reference sequence). The CDR3 reads CSAAEQIF. The CDR3, as DNA: TGCAGTGCTGCTGAGCAGATCTTC.

This clonotype was found a few times. V usage is TRBV15 and J usage is TRBJ2-7; TRBD1 matches at 9 bases. The CDR3 spans 14 residues. Germline V gene sequence: CDR1 LNHNV, CDR2 YYDKDF (reference sequence). V lost 4 bases to trimming and J lost 5 bases; unmatched junction nucleotides: 6. In DNA, the CDR3 is TGTGCCACCAGCATGCCGGGACAGGGTCACGAGCAGTACTTC. It translates to CATSMPGQGHEQYF.